The present T cell receptor beta chain was sequenced within a study of cytomegalovirus exposure and HLA in healthy donors. Study-wide results and limits: Reports indicated that the classifier achieved high specificity and sensitivity in diagnosing cytomegalovirus status. Presence/absence analyses assumed roughly uniform sequencing depth across donors, which may not hold. According to an earlier analysis, most TCR beta V segments yielded productive rearrangements about 90% or about 30% of the time.

With respect to this clone: Its target is not known.

The study ran its PCR with 60 Vbeta and 13 Jbeta primers. The assay was immunoSEQ multiplex PCR, and TCRdb's table has in-frame clones only and misses some. The table lists 100,000 to 150,000 clones, around 77% of them singletons. The CDR3 has 15 residues. The V segment lost 5 bases and the J segment 0 bases; nucleotides outside the gene matches: 3. Germline lookup yields CDR1 GTSNPN and CDR2 SVGIG (reference sequence). Sequenced material: PBMCs. The TCR sequence derives from a male donor in good health and CMV-seropositive. The chain employs TRBV30 and TRBJ2-2, with 10 bases identical to TRBD1. CDR3 region: CAWDRGLANTGELFF. The CDR3 DNA is TGTGCCTGGGACAGGGGGCTAGCGAACACCGGGGAGCTGTTTTTT.